Here is one T cell receptor (beta chain) with its context. As yet, its antigen is unknown. This specimen belongs to a study of blood T cells in healthy people across ages. Each individual donor underwent a draw of approximately 10 milliliters of peripheral blood. In germline, CDR1 is MDHEN, CDR2 SYDVKM. The CDR3 runs 14 residues. V dropped 6 bases and J dropped 4; count of bases not matched to a gene: 2. A second PCR of roughly 7 to 11 cycles used a sample-barcoded 5' primer and a J-beta primer mix. Through a template-switch adaptor with 12 random nucleotides, each cDNA molecule received a tag. TCRdb analysed the 5' RACE reads with MiXCR anew, one entry per CDR3 protein. The repertoire holds about 1,400,000 distinct CDR3 sequences, with around 42% as singletons. Study-wide points: The diversity estimates, figures obtained from one million T cells, were considered underestimates. Fewer expanded clones and more diversity marked long-lived versus aged donors.

The material sequenced was blood. V gene TRBV28 combines with J gene TRBJ2-3, with 12 bases that match TRBD2. This receptor was obtained from a woman aged 18-29 years in good health. The CDR3 bases are TGTGCCAGCAGGGCTAGCGGGAGGGCAGATACGCAGTATTTT. As protein: CASRASGRADTQYF.